This TCR beta chain is drawn from a study of T cells after yellow fever vaccination. Study results and limitations: Booster samples showed a return of most primary-vaccination clones (about 96% CD4, 88% CD8).

Using its own MiXCR run on the 5' RACE reads, TCRdb lists one record per CDR3 protein. This repertoire shows just over 250,000 distinct CDR3 sequences, roughly 5% found once; its top ten account for roughly 3.4%. Per the germline V gene, CDR1 is SGHRS and CDR2 is YFSETQ. This CDR3 region has 13 residues. With 6 bases removed from V and 5 bases from J, the gap between germline ends came to 14 bases. This clonotype appeared a few times. The antigen is unknown. Sequences were derived from CD4+ T cells sorted from PBMCs, sampled on the day of the yellow fever booster vaccination. This receptor was obtained from a man between 18 and 29 years old who received the YFV17D yellow fever vaccine. The rearrangement uses TRBV5-1 and TRBJ2-5; D not certain. The chain's CDR3 is CASTGRFTETQYF. The CDR3 coding sequence is TGCGCCAGCACGGGCCGCTTCACGGAGACCCAGTACTTC.